This entry lists 24 T cell receptor beta chains sequenced from one sample in a study of control samples from healthy donors and cancer patients. Only in-frame clones appear in the TCRdb table, and some are missing; sequencing was by immunoSEQ multiplex PCR. This table holds 90,000 to 100,000 clones, 79% found once. Sequenced sample: blood. The receptors were sampled from a woman in her twenties or thirties in good health.

The genes are TRBV6-5 and TRBJ2-7; unclear D gene. CDR1 is MNHEY, CDR2 SVGAGI, per germline. V was trimmed by 7 bases and J by 0 bases, leaving 16 bases between them. This CDR3 comprises 15 residues. The CDR3 DNA sequence: TGTGCCAGCATCCCGGGCTCATCAAGCTCCTACGAGCAGTACTTC. It yields the protein CASIPGSSSSYEQYF.

This clone was seen once. The rearrangement uses TRBV5-1 and TRBJ1-3, with no clear D. The CDR3 length is 12 residues. CDR1 is SGHRS and CDR2 is YFSETQ in the germline V gene. Trimming cost V 4 bases and J 0 bases, with 2 bases left between them. CDR3 in DNA: TGCGCCAGCAGCAACTCTGGAAACACCATATATTTT. Encoded protein: CASSNSGNTIYF.

In DNA form, the CDR3 reads TGCGCCAGCAGCTTACAGGGGGCTGACACTGAAGCTTTCTTT. Amino acid sequence: CASSLQGADTEAFF. The gene calls are TRBV5-1 and TRBJ1-1; 9 bases are a match to TRBD1. V lost 2 bases, J lost 3 bases, and 2 bases stayed unmatched. The CDR3 consists of 14 residues. CDR1 and CDR2 from the germline V gene are SGHRS and YFSETQ.

This clone was detected only once. The rearrangement links TRBV29-1 to TRBJ1-1; D perhaps matches TRBD1 (5 bases). V shed 4 bases and J shed 0 bases, with 9 bases lying between them. Germline assignment: CDR1 SQVTM and CDR2 ANQGSEA. This CDR3 comprises 13 residues. The CDR3 DNA follows: TGCAGCGTTGGACAGCGGATGAACACTGAAGCTTTCTTT. Its protein product is CSVGQRMNTEAFF.

This chain uses TRBV19 with TRBJ1-6, with D unresolved. This CDR3 comprises 12 residues. Per the germline V gene, CDR1 is LNHDA and CDR2 is SQIVND (reference sequence). V was trimmed by 0 bases and J by 10 bases, leaving 4 bases between them. The DNA for the CDR3 is TGTGCCAGTAGTATAGAGGGATCACCCCTCCACTTT. This gives the protein CASSIEGSPLHF.

Of note for this clone: Other nucleotide sequences from this sample produce the same CDR3. CDR3 sequence reads: CASSTRTGYGYTF. CDR3 nucleotides: TGTGCCAGCAGTACACGGACGGGTTATGGCTACACCTTC. V gene TRBV27 combines with J gene TRBJ1-2; no clear D. The CDR3 has 13 residues. Trimming shortened V by 5 bases and J by 5 bases, and 12 bases separated the two germline ends. Germline lookup yields CDR1 MNHEY and CDR2 SMNVEV (reference sequence).

This chain links TRBV7-2 with TRBJ1-3; D is unclear. This CDR3 region has 16 residues. Germline V gene lookup returns CDR1 SGHTA and CDR2 FQGNSA. Trimming left V 5 bases short and J 0 bases short, with 14 bases between. The CDR3 DNA reads as TGTGCCAGCAGCCCGCTGACACCACGCTCTGGAAACACCATATATTTT. It yields the protein CASSPLTPRSGNTIYF.

The chain recombines TRBV12-5 with TRBJ2-3, with D maybe TRBD2 (5 bases). Germline V gene data show CDR1 as LGHNT and CDR2 as FRNRAP. This CDR3 is 14 amino acids long. V was cut by 6 bases and J by 1 base, with 11 bases left in between. CDR3 sequence reads: CASGLEIGTDTQYF. The CDR3 DNA reads as TGTGCTAGTGGACTAGAGATAGGCACAGATACGCAGTATTTT.

The chain uses TRBV9 and TRBJ1-2, with a weak D call TRBD1 (6 bases). Germline-derived CDR1 and CDR2 are SGDLS and YYNGEE. V was clipped by 4 bases and J by 0 bases, with 13 bases between them. The CDR3 has 15 residues. This CDR3 reads CASSIYRAANYGYTF. The DNA for the CDR3 is TGTGCCAGCAGCATATACAGGGCGGCTAACTATGGCTACACCTTC.

The CDR3 spells CASSLWSHNSPLHF. The CDR3 DNA is TGTGCCAGCAGCTTGTGGTCCCATAATTCACCCCTCCACTTT. The chain recombines TRBV5-8 with TRBJ1-6; D ambiguous. In germline, CDR1 is SGHTS, CDR2 YDEGEE. The CDR3 is 14 residues long. Trimming cost V 1 base and J 5 bases, with 7 bases left between them.

The chain uses TRBV7-6 and TRBJ1-1; D remains ambiguous. The CDR3 sequence is 13 residues long. V was trimmed by 5 bases and J by 1 base, leaving 8 bases between them. The V gene's germline CDR1 is SGHVS and CDR2 FNYEAQ. CDR3 sequence (DNA): TGTGCCAGCAGCCATTCCTGGAACACTGAAGCTTTCTTT. Encoded protein: CASSHSWNTEAFF.

The rearrangement joins TRBV30 to TRBJ1-2; maybe TRBD1 (6 bases). CDR1 and CDR2 (germline): GTSNPN, SVGIG (reference sequence). The CDR3 runs 12 residues. The germline V and J ends were trimmed by 3 bases and 8 bases, with 13 bases remaining between them. The CDR3 loop is CAWRAAGEGYTF. CDR3 coding DNA: TGTGCCTGGAGGGCCGCAGGGGAGGGCTACACCTTC.

This chain connects TRBV6-2 or TRBV6-3 to TRBJ1-5; D is perhaps TRBD1 (5 bases). The CDR3 loop spans 16 amino acids. From germline, CDR1 is MNHEY and CDR2 SVGEGT. With 5 bases removed from V and 1 base from J, the gap between germline ends came to 15 bases. CDR3 sequence reads: CASSPPRKGSNQPQHF. As DNA, the CDR3 is TGTGCCAGCAGTCCACCCCGGAAGGGGAGCAATCAGCCCCAGCATTTT.

V is TRBV3-1 (or the pseudogene TRBV3-2) and J is TRBJ1-2; D gene unclear. With 0 bases removed from V and 2 bases from J, the gap between germline ends came to 7 bases. Per germline, CDR1 LGHDT and CDR2 YNNKEL (reference sequence). CDR3 size: 14 residues. The chain's CDR3 is CASSQDIGNYGYTF. Written as DNA, the CDR3 is TGTGCCAGCAGCCAAGATATTGGCAACTATGGCTACACCTTC.

CDR3 protein: CASSLTGSVTEAFF. As DNA, the CDR3 is TGTGCCAGCAGCTTAACAGGGTCGGTCACTGAAGCTTTCTTT. The gene calls are TRBV7-2 and TRBJ1-1; weak D call: TRBD1 (6 bases). This CDR3 is 14 amino acids long. V was clipped by 2 bases and J by 4 bases, with 11 bases between them. From germline, CDR1 is SGHTA and CDR2 FQGNSA.

The chain recombines TRBV5-6 with TRBJ1-4, with D possibly being TRBD1 (5 bases). The ends were cut back, 0 bases at V and 8 bases at J, with 11 bases in the middle. The CDR3 has 14 amino acids. From germline, CDR1 is SGHDT and CDR2 YYEEEE. This chain's CDR3 is CASSLGLRGEKLFF. The DNA of the CDR3 is TGTGCCAGCAGCTTGGGTCTTCGGGGGGAAAAACTGTTTTTT.

This chain joins TRBV29-1 and TRBJ2-3; perhaps TRBD2 as D (6 bases). CDR3 size: 12 residues. Germline-derived CDR1 and CDR2 are SQVTM and ANQGSEA. V was trimmed by 7 bases and J by 4 bases, leaving 12 bases between them. The CDR3 sequence is CSARLVSDTQYF. For the CDR3, the DNA is TGCAGCGCCAGACTAGTTTCAGATACGCAGTATTTT.

V and J are TRBV5-4 and TRBJ2-3; TRBD1 matches at 7 bases. J lost 0 bases, V lost 0 bases, and 4 bases had no gene match. Germline V gives CDR1 SGHNT, CDR2 YYREEE (reference sequence). The CDR3 runs 16 residues. CDR3 sequence (DNA): TGTGCCAGCAGCTTGGGAGACAGGGCGAGCACAGATACGCAGTATTTT. Protein: CASSLGDRASTDTQYF.

The V gene is TRBV6-6, the J gene TRBJ1-2; perhaps TRBD1 as D (5 bases). V lost 8 bases to trimming and J lost 2 bases, with 12 bases between them. The germline gives CDR1 MNHNY, CDR2 SVGAGI (reference sequence). The CDR3 is made up of 13 amino acids. CDR3 sequence reads: CASRQSLNYGYTF. CDR3 in DNA: TGTGCCAGCCGACAGTCCCTCAACTATGGCTACACCTTC.

This chain links TRBV12-3 or TRBV12-4 with TRBJ1-4; D call uncertain. V dropped 3 bases and J dropped 6 bases, with 5 bases sitting between them. CDR3 length: 12 residues. The CDR3 here is CASSFTHEKLFF. The CDR3 coding sequence is TGTGCCAGCAGTTTCACCCATGAAAAACTGTTTTTT.

The V call is TRBV2, the J call TRBJ2-5, with D perhaps matching TRBD1 (5 bases). Germline loops: CDR1 SNHLY, CDR2 FYNNEI. The ends were cut back, 8 bases at V and 5 bases at J, with 21 bases in the middle. The CDR3 totals 15 residues. The CDR3 is CASAGAGALVETQYF. The CDR3 DNA follows: TGTGCCAGCGCTGGGGCAGGCGCCCTTGTGGAGACCCAGTACTTC. Full variable domain (outside the CDR3, taken from reference TRBV2 and TRBJ2-5): EPEVTQTPSHQVTQMGQEVILRCVPISNHLYFYWYRQILGQKVEFLVSFYNNEISEKSEIFDDQFSVERPDGSNFTLKIRSTKLEDSAMYFCASAGAGALVETQYFGPGTRLLVL.

The chain is built from TRBV29-1 and TRBJ1-3; D is unclear. CDR3 length: 13 amino acids. V lost 4 bases and J 4 bases, leaving 11 bases between the germline ends. Germline V CDR1 and CDR2: SQVTM, ANQGSEA. In DNA, the CDR3 is TGCAGCGTTGTCTGGGCAGCCGGAAACACCATATATTTT. It is translated as CSVVWAAGNTIYF.

The rearrangement links TRBV20-1 to TRBJ1-2; D remains unclear. This CDR3 is 11 amino acids long. CDR1 is DFQATT, CDR2 SNEGSKA, per germline (reference sequence). The germline V and J ends were trimmed by 5 bases and 4 bases, with 8 bases remaining between them. In DNA, the CDR3 is TGCAGTGCTTCGAACAGCTATGGCTACACCTTC. The encoded protein is CSASNSYGYTF.

The V call is TRBV5-1, the J call TRBJ2-3; D ambiguous. Trimming cost V 0 bases and J 6 bases, with 8 bases left between them. The CDR3 length is 13 residues. CDR1 is SGHRS and CDR2 is YFSETQ in the germline V gene. In DNA, the CDR3 is TGCGCCAGCAGCTTGGCCTTGTCGGATACGCAGTATTTT. Amino acids: CASSLALSDTQYF.